The clone carrying this TCR beta chain is a singleton in its sample. This specimen belongs to a study of blood T cell repertoires in COVID-19. TCRdb's copy holds only in-frame clones and misses some; the assay was immunoSEQ multiplex PCR. The data hold 270,000 or so clones, with about 91% observed a single time. The CDR3 is 15 residues long. Germline CDR1 reads SGDLS; CDR2 reads YYNGEE. The V gene end was trimmed by 0 bases and the J gene end by 8 bases; junction bases not matched to a gene: 4. The chain couples TRBV9 to TRBJ2-1; 11 bases align to TRBD2. This clonotype originated in a woman aged 35 to 49 who had recovered from COVID-19. The sequencing input was peripheral blood. The CDR3, as DNA: TGTGCCAGCAGCGTAGAGATAGCGGGAGGGGATGAGCAGTTCTTC. Translating gives CASSVEIAGGDEQFF. The entire variable domain, with the rest obtained from reference TRBV9 and TRBJ2-1, is as follows: DSGVTQTPKHLITATGQRVTLRCSPRSGDLSVYWYQQSLDQGLQFLIQYYNGEERAKGNILERFSAQQFPDLHSELNLSSLELGDSALYFCASSVEIAGGDEQFFGPGTRLTVL.